This T cell receptor beta chain is from a study of T cell responses to AZD1222 COVID-19 vaccine. With 5 bases removed from V and 5 bases from J, the gap between germline ends came to 21 bases. The CDR3 extends over 16 amino acids. The V gene's germline CDR1 is MDHEN and CDR2 SYDVKM. Measured with immunoSEQ multiplex PCR; TCRdb has only the in-frame clones, and not every one. In the table there are tens of thousands of clones, 65% to 85% of which are singletons. This specimen consisted of peripheral blood, obtained on day 0 of AZD1222 vaccination. J is TRBJ2-5 and V is TRBV28; possibly TRBD1 for D (6 bases). The source of this sequence is an adult in good health. CDR3 in amino acids: CASSQPRGFQRETQYF. The DNA of the CDR3 is TGTGCCAGCAGTCAACCCAGGGGTTTCCAAAGGGAGACCCAGTACTTC.